This T cell receptor beta chain was sequenced during a study of CXCR3-negative and CXCR3-positive naive CD8 T cells. The CDR3 is made up of 15 amino acids. Germline assignment: CDR1 DFQATT and CDR2 SNEGSKA (reference sequence). Notes on this clonotype: What it binds is unknown.

cDNA libraries for TRB were generated by 5' RACE incorporating UMI labels. TCRdb reanalyzed the 5' RACE reads, giving one entry per CDR3 protein sequence and no DNA. This table holds approximately 59,000 distinct CDR3 sequences. Cells classed as naive CD8+ T cells were CD45RO-CCR7+CD27+CD95-. Findings of the study overall: For memory CD8+ cells diversity was much lower, but both naive subsets had comparably high diversity. Hydrophobicity was higher for TRB CDR3s found in CXCR3-positive naive cells than in CXCR3-negative naive cells.

The clonotype comes from a human donor in good health. Some clones in this sample may be carry-over from other donors' samples. Sequenced material: naive CXCR3+ CD8+ T cells from blood. Subset: CD45RO-CCR7+CD27+CD95- naive CD8+ T cells expressing CXCR3 (TNR3+). The V call is TRBV20-1, the J call TRBJ2-1; TCRdb reports TRBD1, a call that lacks DNA to check it against. CDR3 protein: CSARDHRAAGNEQFF.